Shown below are 15 T cell receptor beta chains from a single sample sequenced in a study of cytomegalovirus exposure and HLA in healthy donors. With 60 Vbeta and 13 Jbeta primers, the PCR was carried out. Measured with immunoSEQ multiplex PCR; TCRdb has only the in-frame clones, and not every one. The data hold approximately 170,000 clones, with roughly 77% observed a single time. The sample was PBMCs. These TCRs come from a man aged 18 to 29 in good health and CMV-seropositive.

The chain combines TRBV18 with TRBJ2-3, with no clear D. The length of the CDR3 is 16 residues. Germline V gene sequence: CDR1 KGHSH, CDR2 LQKENI. The V gene lost 1 base and the J gene lost 1 base, with 12 bases spanning the gap. CDR3 nucleotides: TGTGCCAGCTCACCACAAGCGCCCGGAGGCACAGATACGCAGTATTTT. Residues: CASSPQAPGGTDTQYF. The full variable domain, in which reference TRBV18 and TRBJ2-3 provide the parts outside the CDR3, is NAGVMQNPRHLVRRRGQEARLRCSPMKGHSHVYWYRQLPEEGLKFMVYLQKENIIDESGMPKERFSAEFPKEGPSILRIQQVVRGDSAAYFCASSPQAPGGTDTQYFGPGTRLTVL.

The rearrangement joins TRBV5-4 to TRBJ1-1; D is unresolved. The CDR3 length is 14 residues. V was trimmed by 0 bases and J by 1 base, leaving 7 bases between them. Per the germline V gene, CDR1 is SGHNT and CDR2 is YYREEE (reference sequence). The CDR3, as DNA: TGTGCCAGCAGCTTGGATCATAGGAACACTGAAGCTTTCTTT. This encodes CASSLDHRNTEAFF.

CDR3 sequence: CASSWQINQETQYF. For the CDR3, the DNA is TGCGCCAGCAGCTGGCAGATTAACCAAGAGACCCAGTACTTC. The chain uses TRBV5-1 and TRBJ2-5; no clear D gene. The CDR3 totals 14 residues. V was cut by 3 bases and J by 0 bases, with 9 bases left in between. Per the germline V gene, CDR1 is SGHRS and CDR2 is YFSETQ.

This rearrangement joins TRBV11-3 to TRBJ2-2; 9 nucleotides align to TRBD2. V lost 0 bases and J lost 8; bases outside the gene matches: 10. The germline gives CDR1 SGHNT, CDR2 YENEEA. The CDR3 is 17 residues long. The CDR3 loop reads CASSLEGSSGTGGELFF. The CDR3, as DNA: TGTGCCAGCAGCTTAGAAGGTTCTAGCGGGACTGGAGGGGAGCTGTTTTTT.

The chain joins TRBV28 to TRBJ1-2; D not resolved. The V and J ends lost 6 bases and 5 bases respectively, with 7 bases between them. Germline CDR1 and CDR2: MDHEN and SYDVKM. The CDR3 runs 11 residues. Here the CDR3 reads CASRRQYGYTF. The CDR3 region has the DNA TGTGCCAGCAGGAGACAATATGGCTACACCTTC.

The genes are TRBV30 and TRBJ1-1, with unresolved D. The CDR3 contains 10 residues. Germline V lookup: CDR1 GTSNPN, CDR2 SVGIG (reference sequence). Trimming left V 5 bases short and J 4 bases short, with 5 bases between. The CDR3 DNA is TGTGCCTGGGGTAGCACTGAAGCTTTCTTT. Translation: CAWGSTEAFF.

Only a few counts were recorded for this clone. The genes are TRBV5-1 and TRBJ2-3, with no clear D. V lost 0 bases and J 4 bases, leaving 9 bases between the germline ends. This CDR3 is built from 14 residues. Per the germline V gene, CDR1 is SGHRS and CDR2 is YFSETQ. CDR3 DNA: TGCGCCAGCAGCTTGGAAGGCAGGTCAGATACGCAGTATTTT. Protein sequence: CASSLEGRSDTQYF.

The CDR3, as DNA: TGTGCCAGCAGCGTAGTGGTAGGGGAAGGCTACACCTTC. It encodes CASSVVVGEGYTF. J is TRBJ1-2 and V is TRBV9, with D tentatively TRBD1 (5 bases). This CDR3 is 13 amino acids long. CDR1 SGDLS and CDR2 YYNGEE come from the germline V gene. Trimming removed 0 bases at V and 8 bases at J, with 11 bases between.

The chain joins TRBV6-1 to TRBJ1-5, with unresolved D. CDR3 length equals 13 residues. Looked up from germline, CDR1 is MNHNS and CDR2 is SASEGT. Trimming cost V 6 bases and J 5 bases, with 11 bases left between them. The CDR3 spells CASRQQIDQPQHF. CDR3 coding DNA: TGTGCCAGCAGGCAACAGATCGATCAGCCCCAGCATTTT.

The chain has TRBV6-6 and TRBJ1-1; D ambiguous. In germline, CDR1 is MNHNY, CDR2 SVGAGI (reference sequence). The CDR3 has 14 residues. Trimming shortened V by 6 bases and J by 1 base, and 12 bases separated the two germline ends. In DNA, the CDR3 is TGTGCCAGCAGGACCGGAGTAAAGAACACTGAAGCTTTCTTT. Translating gives CASRTGVKNTEAFF.

The chain recombines TRBV5-6 with TRBJ1-4, with a possible D match to TRBD1 (6 bases). CDR1 SGHDT and CDR2 YYEEEE come from the germline V gene. With 0 bases removed from V and 7 bases from J, the gap between germline ends came to 16 bases. This CDR3 comprises 16 residues. The CDR3 DNA sequence: TGTGCCAGCAGCTTGGTGTCTCAGGGGCTTGGTGAAAAACTGTTTTTT. Translation gives CASSLVSQGLGEKLFF.

The J gene is TRBJ1-1, the V gene TRBV7-9, with 8 bases fitting TRBD1. Germline lookup yields CDR1 SEHNR and CDR2 FQNEAQ (reference sequence). V dropped 5 bases and J dropped 6; count of bases not matched to a gene: 8. The CDR3 is 14 amino acids. The CDR3 DNA is TGTGCCAGCAGCCTCGGACAGGGTGCACCTGAAGCTTTCTTT. This translates into CASSLGQGAPEAFF. Combining the CDR3 with reference TRBV7-9 and TRBJ1-1 gives the whole variable domain DTGVSQNPRHKITKRGQNVTFRCDPISEHNRLYWYRQTLGQGPEFLTYFQNEAQLEKSRLLSDRFSAERPKGSFSTLEIQRTEQGDSAMYLCASSLGQGAPEAFFGQGTRLTVV.

J is TRBJ2-5 and V is TRBV11-2, with D maybe TRBD2 (5 bases). CDR3 length: 13 amino acids. Germline-derived CDR1 and CDR2 are SGHAT and FQNNGV. V gave up 2 bases and J gave up 5 bases, with 9 bases separating them. The CDR3 spells CASSLSSGETQYF. The DNA for the CDR3 is TGTGCCAGCAGCTTAAGCTCGGGGGAGACCCAGTACTTC.

This clone appeared a few times. The chain has TRBV27 and TRBJ2-1; possibly TRBD1 for D (5 bases). CDR3 length equals 13 residues. V lost 7 bases and J lost 10, with 17 bases in between. The germline gives CDR1 MNHEY, CDR2 SMNVEV (reference sequence). The CDR3 region has the DNA TGTGCCAGCACCCGGGCCGCCCAGGGAGAGCAGTTCTTC. Residues: CASTRAAQGEQFF.

The rearrangement links TRBV11-2 to TRBJ2-2, with D perhaps TRBD1 (7 bases). V lost 6 bases and J lost 4, with 24 bases in between. The CDR3 is made up of 18 amino acids. CDR1 SGHAT and CDR2 FQNNGV come from the germline V gene. The CDR3 reads CASSRKGGGTASTGELFF. Here the CDR3 DNA reads TGTGCCAGCAGTAGAAAGGGGGGCGGGACAGCCTCCACCGGGGAGCTGTTTTTT.